These T cell receptor beta chains were read from a single sample in a study of blood T cells in healthy people across ages. From the 5' RACE reads, TCRdb called clonotypes with MiXCR, one entry per CDR3 protein. The repertoire holds about 1.8 million distinct CDR3 sequences, just under 50% seen once, with roughly 2% in the top ten. Sequencing used blood. The source of these receptors is a woman in her thirties or forties in good health. The CDR3 runs from the conserved cysteine through the conserved F or W. Fields, in order: clone size, J gene, D gene, CDR3 length, V gene, CDR3 DNA, CDR3 protein. The D gene is left open where the match is weak. Size values are once, few and many counts, or a class for expanded clones, and some rows have none.

clone size: NA
J gene: TRBJ2-3
D gene: NA
CDR3 length: 16
V gene: TRBV2
CDR3 DNA: TGTGCCAGCAGCGAATATCCGGGGGGCTCCACAGATACGCAGTATTTT
CDR3 protein: CASSEYPGGSTDTQYF

clone size: NA
J gene: TRBJ1-1
D gene: NA
CDR3 length: 16
V gene: TRBV27
CDR3 DNA: TGTGCCAGCAGTCCCCCCTTTGCAGGGATGAACACTGAAGCTTTCTTT
CDR3 protein: CASSPPFAGMNTEAFF

clone size: NA
J gene: TRBJ2-1
D gene: TRBD1
CDR3 length: 14
V gene: TRBV6-2/TRBV6-3
CDR3 DNA: TGTGCCTGTACAGGACAGGGATCGTACAATGAGCAGTTCTTC
CDR3 protein: CACTGQGSYNEQFF

clone size: few
J gene: TRBJ2-7
D gene: NA
CDR3 length: 16
V gene: TRBV20-1
CDR3 DNA: TGCAGTGCTCGGGCTACTACCCCAGGGGGGAGCCACGAGCAGTACTTC
CDR3 protein: CSARATTPGGSHEQYF

clone size: NA
J gene: TRBJ2-2
D gene: TRBD1
CDR3 length: 14
V gene: TRBV7-2
CDR3 DNA: TGTGCCAGCAGCCAAACCGCAGGGGGCGGGGAGCTGTTTTTT
CDR3 protein: CASSQTAGGGELFF

clone size: NA
J gene: TRBJ2-6
D gene: TRBD1
CDR3 length: 16
V gene: TRBV6-1
CDR3 DNA: TGTGCCAGCAGTCTCGACAGGGCCTCTGGGGCCAACGTCCTGACTTTC
CDR3 protein: CASSLDRASGANVLTF

clone size: once
J gene: TRBJ2-3
D gene: TRBD2
CDR3 length: 14
V gene: TRBV29-1
CDR3 DNA: TGCAGCGTTGAGAGCGGGGGGCTTCAGGGTACGCAGTATTTT
CDR3 protein: CSVESGGLQGTQYF

clone size: NA
J gene: TRBJ1-1
D gene: NA
CDR3 length: 13
V gene: TRBV9
CDR3 DNA: TGTGCCAGCAGCGTAATGGAGAACACTGAAGCTTTCTTT
CDR3 protein: CASSVMENTEAFF

clone size: NA
J gene: TRBJ1-5
D gene: NA
CDR3 length: 15
V gene: TRBV9
CDR3 DNA: TGTGCCAGCAGCGTAGGTCCCGGGGCGTCTCAGCCCCAGCATTTT
CDR3 protein: CASSVGPGASQPQHF

clone size: NA
J gene: TRBJ1-4
D gene: NA
CDR3 length: 15
V gene: TRBV5-1
CDR3 DNA: TGCGCCAGCAGCTACACAGGTTCAACTAATGAAAAACTGTTTTTT
CDR3 protein: CASSYTGSTNEKLFF

clone size: few
J gene: TRBJ2-5
D gene: TRBD2
CDR3 length: 14
V gene: TRBV6-6
CDR3 DNA: TGTGCCAGCAGTTACCCGACTAGCGGAGAGACCCAGTACTTC
CDR3 protein: CASSYPTSGETQYF

clone size: NA
J gene: TRBJ1-2
D gene: NA
CDR3 length: 17
V gene: TRBV4-2
CDR3 DNA: TGTGCCAGCAGCCAAGATCCGGCCAGGGCGGAGGGGATGGGCTACACCTTC
CDR3 protein: CASSQDPARAEGMGYTF

clone size: NA
J gene: TRBJ2-1
D gene: TRBD1
CDR3 length: 16
V gene: TRBV27
CDR3 DNA: TGTGCCAGCAGCTCGGGACAGGGGGCACTTTACAATGAGCAGTTCTTC
CDR3 protein: CASSSGQGALYNEQFF

clone size: NA
J gene: TRBJ2-7
D gene: TRBD2
CDR3 length: 16
V gene: TRBV7-2
CDR3 DNA: TGTGCCAGCAGCTTAGTCGGGACTAGCGTCTCCTACGAGCAGTACTTC
CDR3 protein: CASSLVGTSVSYEQYF

clone size: NA
J gene: TRBJ1-2
D gene: TRBD1
CDR3 length: 13
V gene: TRBV5-1
CDR3 DNA: TGCGCCAGCAGCTGGGACAGGGGAATTGGCTACACCTTC
CDR3 protein: CASSWDRGIGYTF

clone size: many
J gene: TRBJ2-5
D gene: NA
CDR3 length: 15
V gene: TRBV4-3
CDR3 DNA: TGCGCCAGCAGCCCTAGCGACTCTCTACAAGAGACCCAGTACTTC
CDR3 protein: CASSPSDSLQETQYF

clone size: NA
J gene: TRBJ1-5
D gene: NA
CDR3 length: 15
V gene: TRBV7-2
CDR3 DNA: TGTGCCAGCAGCTTATCCGGCCAGGGGAGTCAGCCCCAGCATTTT
CDR3 protein: CASSLSGQGSQPQHF

clone size: once
J gene: TRBJ2-5
D gene: TRBD2
CDR3 length: 12
V gene: TRBV28
CDR3 DNA: TGTGCCAGCCTATCGGGGGGGGAGACCCAGTACTTC
CDR3 protein: CASLSGGETQYF

clone size: few
J gene: TRBJ2-3
D gene: NA
CDR3 length: 16
V gene: TRBV28
CDR3 DNA: TGTGCCAGCAGTTTTTTCTCAGCCTCACTCCCAGATACGCAGTATTTT
CDR3 protein: CASSFFSASLPDTQYF

clone size: NA
J gene: TRBJ2-7
D gene: NA
CDR3 length: 15
V gene: TRBV25-1
CDR3 DNA: TGTGCCAGCAGTGAGGGAGCCAGGGCGCTACCCGAGCAGTACTTC
CDR3 protein: CASSEGARALPEQYF

clone size: few
J gene: TRBJ2-5
D gene: NA
CDR3 length: 15
V gene: TRBV15
CDR3 DNA: TGTGCCACCAGCAGATGGGGAGGGGGACAAGAGACCCAGTACTTC
CDR3 protein: CATSRWGGGQETQYF

clone size: NA
J gene: TRBJ2-3
D gene: NA
CDR3 length: 13
V gene: TRBV7-2
CDR3 DNA: TGTGCCAGCAGACTGCCGGTCACAGATACGCAGTATTTT
CDR3 protein: CASRLPVTDTQYF

clone size: NA
J gene: TRBJ1-2
D gene: TRBD1
CDR3 length: 15
V gene: TRBV20-1
CDR3 DNA: TGCAGTGCTAGAGACCGGGACAGGGGTCTGAGCGGCTACACCTTC
CDR3 protein: CSARDRDRGLSGYTF

clone size: NA
J gene: TRBJ2-6
D gene: TRBD1
CDR3 length: 16
V gene: TRBV29-1
CDR3 DNA: TGCAGCGTTGAAGCAGGGGGAGTCTCTGGGGCCAACGTCCTGACTTTC
CDR3 protein: CSVEAGGVSGANVLTF

clone size: NA
J gene: TRBJ2-3
D gene: NA
CDR3 length: 14
V gene: TRBV7-2
CDR3 DNA: TGTGCCAGCGGTAGGAGGGAGGTTGCAGATACGCAGTATTTT
CDR3 protein: CASGRREVADTQYF

clone size: NA
J gene: TRBJ1-1
D gene: NA
CDR3 length: 13
V gene: TRBV2
CDR3 DNA: TGTGCCAGCAGTCCCAGGGAGGTGACTGAAGCTTTCTTT
CDR3 protein: CASSPREVTEAFF

clone size: NA
J gene: TRBJ2-1
D gene: NA
CDR3 length: 14
V gene: TRBV20-1
CDR3 DNA: TGCAGTGCTAGAGATCGGGGGATAGCAGGTGAGCAGTTCTTC
CDR3 protein: CSARDRGIAGEQFF

clone size: NA
J gene: TRBJ1-2
D gene: NA
CDR3 length: 13
V gene: TRBV28
CDR3 DNA: TGTGCCAGCAGTGTACGGCAAGCGGGTGGCTACACCTTC
CDR3 protein: CASSVRQAGGYTF

clone size: NA
J gene: TRBJ2-1
D gene: NA
CDR3 length: 17
V gene: TRBV10-3
CDR3 DNA: TGTGCCATCAGTGAGCCGAGGTCCACTTACTCCTACAATGAGCAGTTCTTC
CDR3 protein: CAISEPRSTYSYNEQFF

clone size: NA
J gene: TRBJ2-5
D gene: NA
CDR3 length: 15
V gene: TRBV15
CDR3 DNA: TGTGCCACCAGCAGAACCACAGGGATGGAAGAGACCCAGTACTTC
CDR3 protein: CATSRTTGMEETQYF

clone size: NA
J gene: TRBJ2-3
D gene: NA
CDR3 length: 15
V gene: TRBV5-1
CDR3 DNA: TGCGCCAGCAGCTTGACGGTTGGAGGCACAGATACGCAGTATTTT
CDR3 protein: CASSLTVGGTDTQYF

clone size: NA
J gene: TRBJ1-5
D gene: NA
CDR3 length: 14
V gene: TRBV5-6
CDR3 DNA: TGTGCCAGCAGATTCCGAGCTAGCAATCAGCCCCAGCATTTT
CDR3 protein: CASRFRASNQPQHF

clone size: NA
J gene: TRBJ1-2
D gene: NA
CDR3 length: 15
V gene: TRBV4-1
CDR3 DNA: TGCGCCAGCAGAACACAGGGTCTGAATAACTATGGCTACACCTTC
CDR3 protein: CASRTQGLNNYGYTF

clone size: once
J gene: TRBJ2-3
D gene: NA
CDR3 length: 15
V gene: TRBV19
CDR3 DNA: TGTGCCAGTAGTATGGGGCTGGGGCAGGTGGATACGCAGTATTTT
CDR3 protein: CASSMGLGQVDTQYF

clone size: once
J gene: TRBJ2-7
D gene: TRBD2
CDR3 length: 16
V gene: TRBV3-1
CDR3 DNA: TGTGCCAGCAGCCAAGAGAGACTAGCGGGGGTCTACGAGCAGTACTTC
CDR3 protein: CASSQERLAGVYEQYF

clone size: NA
J gene: TRBJ1-6
D gene: NA
CDR3 length: 15
V gene: TRBV5-1
CDR3 DNA: TGCGCCAGCAGCTTGGAGGCAGGGACCAGTTCACCCCTCCACTTT
CDR3 protein: CASSLEAGTSSPLHF

clone size: few
J gene: TRBJ2-1
D gene: TRBD2
CDR3 length: 15
V gene: TRBV11-3
CDR3 DNA: TGTGCCAGCAGCTTGGGGCGGGGGGGCATCGATGAGCAGTTCTTC
CDR3 protein: CASSLGRGGIDEQFF

clone size: NA
J gene: TRBJ2-3
D gene: NA
CDR3 length: 14
V gene: TRBV9
CDR3 DNA: TGTGCCAGCAGCGGACGAACCGAGGGAGATACGCAGTATTTT
CDR3 protein: CASSGRTEGDTQYF

clone size: few
J gene: TRBJ2-5
D gene: NA
CDR3 length: 13
V gene: TRBV7-2
CDR3 DNA: TGTGCCAGCAAACGGGGGTACCAAGAGACCCAGTACTTC
CDR3 protein: CASKRGYQETQYF

clone size: few
J gene: TRBJ1-2
D gene: NA
CDR3 length: 19
V gene: TRBV14
CDR3 DNA: TGTGCCAGCAGCCAAGACCGGGACCCCACTACCTTAAATAACTATGGCTACACCTTC
CDR3 protein: CASSQDRDPTTLNNYGYTF

clone size: few
J gene: TRBJ2-3
D gene: TRBD2
CDR3 length: 19
V gene: TRBV7-6
CDR3 DNA: TGTGCCAGCAGCTCTCCCCCGTGGTCTAGCGGGGGGGCTTCAGATACGCAGTATTTT
CDR3 protein: CASSSPPWSSGGASDTQYF

clone size: NA
J gene: TRBJ2-3
D gene: NA
CDR3 length: 13
V gene: TRBV20-1
CDR3 DNA: TGCAGTACTAGGGGGGGCACCGTAGATACGCAGTATTTT
CDR3 protein: CSTRGGTVDTQYF

clone size: NA
J gene: TRBJ2-6
D gene: TRBD1
CDR3 length: 17
V gene: TRBV4-2
CDR3 DNA: TGTGCCAGCATGCCGGGACAGGGCCTCTCTGGGGCCAACGTCCTGACTTTC
CDR3 protein: CASMPGQGLSGANVLTF

clone size: NA
J gene: TRBJ1-2
D gene: NA
CDR3 length: 14
V gene: TRBV3-1
CDR3 DNA: TGTGCCAGCAGCCCTCGCGGGGCAGCAGATGGCTACACCTTC
CDR3 protein: CASSPRGAADGYTF

clone size: NA
J gene: TRBJ2-1
D gene: TRBD2
CDR3 length: 12
V gene: TRBV7-2
CDR3 DNA: TGTGCCAGCAGCCCCCGGGAGGACAAACAGTTCTTC
CDR3 protein: CASSPREDKQFF

clone size: few
J gene: TRBJ2-1
D gene: TRBD1
CDR3 length: 14
V gene: TRBV20-1
CDR3 DNA: TGCAGTACCACGGGGCAGGGGGCCCCATTGGTGCAGTTCTTC
CDR3 protein: CSTTGQGAPLVQFF

clone size: NA
J gene: TRBJ2-2
D gene: NA
CDR3 length: 14
V gene: TRBV6-4
CDR3 DNA: TGTGCCAGCAGTGAGAATACAGAAACCGGGGAGCTGTTTTTT
CDR3 protein: CASSENTETGELFF

clone size: once
J gene: TRBJ1-4
D gene: NA
CDR3 length: 14
V gene: TRBV18
CDR3 DNA: TGTGCCAGCTCACCGGGAGATCTTGCCGAAAAACTGTTTTTT
CDR3 protein: CASSPGDLAEKLFF

clone size: NA
J gene: TRBJ1-6
D gene: TRBD1
CDR3 length: 15
V gene: TRBV7-9
CDR3 DNA: TGTGCCAGCAGCCCCCAGGGGGCATTATACTCACCCCTCCACTTT
CDR3 protein: CASSPQGALYSPLHF

clone size: NA
J gene: TRBJ1-6
D gene: TRBD1
CDR3 length: 17
V gene: TRBV6-6
CDR3 DNA: TGTGCCAGCAGCCGATTGGGGACAGGAGTTAATAATTCACCCCTCCACTTT
CDR3 protein: CASSRLGTGVNNSPLHF

clone size: once
J gene: TRBJ2-7
D gene: TRBD2
CDR3 length: 15
V gene: TRBV4-2
CDR3 DNA: TGTGCCAGCAGCCAAGAACGGGGGGGCCAGTACGAGCAGTACTTC
CDR3 protein: CASSQERGGQYEQYF

clone size: NA
J gene: TRBJ1-1
D gene: TRBD1
CDR3 length: 15
V gene: TRBV27
CDR3 DNA: TGTGCCAGCAGTTTAGGGGGGACAGGCCGAATTGGGGCTTTCTTT
CDR3 protein: CASSLGGTGRIGAFF

clone size: NA
J gene: TRBJ2-7
D gene: NA
CDR3 length: 13
V gene: TRBV10-3
CDR3 DNA: TGTGCCATCAGGGGCGTTGGGGGGTACGAGCAGTACTTC
CDR3 protein: CAIRGVGGYEQYF

clone size: NA
J gene: TRBJ2-7
D gene: TRBD2
CDR3 length: 13
V gene: TRBV2
CDR3 DNA: TGTGCCAGCCGGGGAGGGTTAGGGTACGAGCAGTACTTC
CDR3 protein: CASRGGLGYEQYF

clone size: NA
J gene: TRBJ2-1
D gene: TRBD2
CDR3 length: 16
V gene: TRBV11-3
CDR3 DNA: TGTGCCAGCAGCTGGCGACTAGCGGGGGGTCTATGGGAGCAGTTCTTC
CDR3 protein: CASSWRLAGGLWEQFF

clone size: many
J gene: TRBJ2-1
D gene: NA
CDR3 length: 15
V gene: TRBV5-1
CDR3 DNA: TGCGCCAGCAGCTTGGAGGGGGGGTCCTACAATGAGCAGTTCTTC
CDR3 protein: CASSLEGGSYNEQFF